Presented here are 2 T cell receptor beta chains from one specimen sequenced in a study of T cell responses to AZD1222 COVID-19 vaccine. Some clones are missing from TCRdb's copy, which holds only in-frame ones; the method was immunoSEQ multiplex PCR. This sample yields 80,000 or so clones, of which roughly 88% are seen a single time; less than 11% belongs to the top ten. The specimen was peripheral blood, collected 28 days after the second AZD1222 dose. These TCRs come from an adult who received the AZD1222 COVID-19 vaccine.

The chain employs TRBV12-3 or TRBV12-4 and TRBJ1-2, with a weak D call TRBD1 (5 bases). The CDR3 spans 13 residues. V lost 7 bases and J lost 6, with 15 bases in between. The CDR3, as DNA: TGTGCCAGCACCAAGCTCGGGGGACATGGCTACACCTTC. This gives the protein CASTKLGGHGYTF.

For the CDR3, the DNA is TGTGCCAGCAGCCAAAGGCCCGGGACTCCATGGGGGGAGCAGTACTTC. Translation gives CASSQRPGTPWGEQYF. The genes are TRBV3-1 (or the pseudogene TRBV3-2) and TRBJ2-7, with D possibly matching TRBD2 (6 bases). With 2 bases removed from V and 7 bases from J, the gap between germline ends came to 21 bases. The germline gives CDR1 LGHDT, CDR2 YNNKEL (reference sequence). CDR3 length equals 16 residues.